Shown below are 15 T cell receptor beta chains from a single sample sequenced in a study of blood T cell repertoires in COVID-19. This table comes from immunoSEQ multiplex PCR, and its TCRdb copy is limited to in-frame clones, with some not included. Among approximately 92,000 clones, 84% were seen once, and the ten largest hold roughly 2%. The material sequenced was peripheral blood. The source of these receptors is a man aged 65 to 85 with active or convalescent COVID-19.

Here the CDR3 DNA reads TGTGCCAGCAGCTTAGCTAGCGGGGGCACAGATACGCAGTATTTT. It yields the protein CASSLASGGTDTQYF. This chain uses TRBV7-9 with TRBJ2-3, with 8 bases fitting TRBD2. With V trimmed by 0 bases and J by 1 base, 0 bases remained unmatched. The CDR3 is 15 amino acids. Germline loops: CDR1 SEHNR, CDR2 FQNEAQ (reference sequence).

This clone has only a few counts. V usage is TRBV28 and J usage is TRBJ1-2, with TRBD1 matching 9 bases. The trim removed 6 bases at V and 7 bases at J, leaving 9 bases unmatched. The germline gives CDR1 MDHEN, CDR2 SYDVKM. The CDR3 sequence is 14 residues long. The CDR3 is CASRRTGALGGYTF. The CDR3 region has the DNA TGTGCCAGCAGGCGGACAGGGGCCCTTGGTGGCTACACCTTC.

The chain couples TRBV15 to TRBJ2-5; 10 bases match TRBD1. Per the germline V gene, CDR1 is LNHNV and CDR2 is YYDKDF (reference sequence). J was trimmed by 4 bases and V by 3 bases; bases with no gene match: 8. This CDR3 has 16 amino acids. The CDR3 spells CATSRRQGAPRETQYF. The DNA of the CDR3 is TGTGCCACCAGCAGGCGACAGGGGGCTCCCAGAGAGACCCAGTACTTC. The full variable domain, rest sourced from reference TRBV15 and TRBJ2-5, is DAMVIQNPRYQVTQFGKPVTLSCSQTLNHNVMYWYQQKSSQAPKLLFHYYDKDFNNEADTPDNFQSRRPNTSFCFLDIRSPGLGDTAMYLCATSRRQGAPRETQYFGPGTRLLVL.

The V and J genes are TRBV5-4 and TRBJ2-7; weak D call: TRBD2 (5 bases). V lost 0 bases to trimming and J lost 6 bases, with 16 bases between them. The germline gives CDR1 SGHNT, CDR2 YYREEE (reference sequence). CDR3 length: 15 amino acids. The CDR3 is CASSLAVPGVGEQYF. CDR3 in DNA: TGTGCCAGCAGCTTGGCAGTCCCCGGGGTTGGCGAGCAGTACTTC.

The chain recombines TRBV3-1 (or the pseudogene TRBV3-2) with TRBJ1-3; 9 bases align to TRBD1. J gave up 4 bases and V 5 bases, and 6 bases lay outside the gene matches. Looked up from germline, CDR1 is LGHDT and CDR2 is YNNKEL (reference sequence). The CDR3 loop spans 15 amino acids. CDR3 sequence reads: CASSETGGRGNTIYF. The CDR3 region has the DNA TGTGCCAGCAGCGAGACAGGGGGGAGAGGAAACACCATATATTTT.

This chain links TRBV19 with TRBJ2-7, with a tentative D call TRBD1 (7 bases). Germline V gene sequence: CDR1 LNHDA, CDR2 SQIVND (reference sequence). CDR3 length equals 15 residues. Trimming took off 6 bases at V and 2 bases at J, with 17 bases between the two ends. The CDR3 region is CASRRDSQDPYEQYF. DNA of the CDR3: TGTGCCAGTAGGCGGGACAGCCAAGATCCCTACGAGCAGTACTTC.

The chain links TRBV9 to TRBJ1-3, with D possibly TRBD1 on 6 matching bases. Looked up from germline, CDR1 is SGDLS and CDR2 is YYNGEE. The CDR3 has 16 residues. The V end was cut by 0 bases, the J end by 2 bases, with 12 bases between. In nucleotides, the CDR3 is TGTGCCAGCAGCGTAGAGGGGGGGATAACTGGAAACACCATATATTTT. It codes for CASSVEGGITGNTIYF.

The chain employs TRBV6-2 or TRBV6-3 and TRBJ2-3, with 9 positions matching TRBD2. The germline V gene encodes CDR1 MNHEY and CDR2 SVGEGT. V lost 6 bases, J lost 2 bases, and 9 bases stayed unmatched. The CDR3 runs to 16 residues. The CDR3 region is CASSRLAGTLTDTQYF. The CDR3 DNA follows: TGTGCCAGCAGCCGTCTAGCGGGGACCCTCACAGATACGCAGTATTTT.

This clone has a handful of counts. Here the CDR3 reads CASSQVPKYPGYTF. In nucleotides, the CDR3 is TGCGCCAGCAGTCAAGTCCCTAAATATCCTGGCTACACCTTC. The rearrangement joins TRBV23-1 to TRBJ1-2, with D uncertain. TRBV23-1 qualifies as an ORF whose function is uncertain. Trimming removed 2 bases at V and 7 bases at J, with 14 bases between. The CDR3 has 14 amino acids.

This chain connects TRBV6-6 to TRBJ1-2, with D maybe TRBD1 (5 bases). The CDR3 consists of 17 residues. CDR1 MNHNY and CDR2 SVGAGI come from the germline V gene (reference sequence). Trimming shortened V by 5 bases and J by 0 bases, and 19 bases separated the two germline ends. The CDR3 protein is CASSPITTANTNYGYTF. The DNA for the CDR3 is TGTGCCAGCAGTCCAATTACGACAGCAAATACTAACTATGGCTACACCTTC.

This clone was counted a single time. The chain has TRBV6-5 and TRBJ1-6; no definite D call. V was trimmed by 6 bases and J by 8 bases, leaving 17 bases between them. Germline loops: CDR1 MNHEY, CDR2 SVGAGI. The CDR3 is made up of 15 amino acids. The CDR3 DNA reads as TGTGCCAGCAGCAAATCCTACGCCGGGGATTCACCCCTCCACTTT. This translates into CASSKSYAGDSPLHF.

This chain joins TRBV10-3 and TRBJ2-7; a weak D match, TRBD1 (6 bases). This CDR3 is built from 13 residues. V lost 4 bases and J lost 1, with 8 bases in between. Germline CDR1 is ENHRY and CDR2 is SYGVKD. DNA of the CDR3: TGTGCCATCAGTGGACAGGATTCCTACGAGCAGTACTTC. As protein: CAISGQDSYEQYF.

This clone was picked up one time. V is TRBV7-9 and J is TRBJ1-1; 9 positions agree with TRBD1. The CDR3 spans 15 residues. Per the germline V gene, CDR1 is SEHNR and CDR2 is FQNEAQ (reference sequence). V lost 5 bases to trimming and J lost 11 bases; unmatched junction nucleotides: 15. CDR3 nucleotide sequence: TGTGCCAGCAGCATCCCGGGACAGGGTGGGGTATGGGCTTTCTTT. Translation gives CASSIPGQGGVWAFF.

The CDR3 bases are TGTGCCAGCAGCGAGACAGGGAAACGAGCCGGGGAGCTGTTTTTT. Translation gives CASSETGKRAGELFF. J is TRBJ2-2 and V is TRBV9, with 7 bases that match TRBD1. The V gene's germline CDR1 is SGDLS and CDR2 YYNGEE. V lost 3 bases and J lost 6; bases outside the gene matches: 8. The CDR3 spans 15 residues.

The V call is TRBV5-6, the J call TRBJ2-3; TRBD2 is a possible D gene (6 bases). The CDR3 runs 19 residues. Germline CDR1 is SGHDT and CDR2 is YYEEEE. V was cut by 2 bases and J by 4 bases, with 26 bases left in between. The CDR3 DNA reads TGTGCCAGCAGCTTTGCGGGAACGAAGGACGGCTTCTTCCCAGATACGCAGTATTTT. Its protein is CASSFAGTKDGFFPDTQYF.